This T cell receptor (beta chain) was observed in a study of blood T cell repertoires in COVID-19. Looked up from germline, CDR1 is MNHEY and CDR2 is SVGAGI. J lost 7 bases, V lost 6 bases, and 6 bases had no gene match. The CDR3 consists of 13 residues. The data were produced by immunoSEQ multiplex PCR, yet TCRdb's version contains in-frame clones alone and is incomplete. The table has 75,000 to 80,000 clones, 88% seen once; the top ten hold approximately 10%. The chain recombines TRBV6-5 with TRBJ1-2, with TRBD1 identical over 9 bases. This receptor was taken from a human donor in a cohort sampled during active COVID-19. Sample: peripheral blood. CDR3 amino acids: CASRTTGGFGYTF. CDR3 DNA: TGTGCCAGCAGAACCACAGGGGGCTTTGGCTACACCTTC.